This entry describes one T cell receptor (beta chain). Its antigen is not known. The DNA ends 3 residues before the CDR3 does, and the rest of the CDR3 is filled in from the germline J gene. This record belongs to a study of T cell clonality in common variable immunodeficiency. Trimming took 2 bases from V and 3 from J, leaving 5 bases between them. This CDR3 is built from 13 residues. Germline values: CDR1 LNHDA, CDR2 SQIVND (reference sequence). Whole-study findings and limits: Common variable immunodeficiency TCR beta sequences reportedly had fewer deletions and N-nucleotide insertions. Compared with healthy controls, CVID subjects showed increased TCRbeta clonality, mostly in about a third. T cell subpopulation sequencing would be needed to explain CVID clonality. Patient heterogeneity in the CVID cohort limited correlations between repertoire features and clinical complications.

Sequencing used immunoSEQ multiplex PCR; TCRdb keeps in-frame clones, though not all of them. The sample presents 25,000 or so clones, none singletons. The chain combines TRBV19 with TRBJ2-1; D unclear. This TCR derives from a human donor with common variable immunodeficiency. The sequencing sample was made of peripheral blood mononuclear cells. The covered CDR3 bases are TGTGCCAGTAGTATAAACGGCTACAATGAG. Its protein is CASSINGYNE. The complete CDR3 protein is CASSINGYNEQFF.